Below are 8 T cell receptor beta chains sequenced from a single sample in a study of blood T cells in healthy people across ages. PCR was performed a second time for 7 to 11 cycles using a sample-barcoded 5' primer and a J-beta primer mix. TCRdb passed the 5' RACE reads through MiXCR, listing each CDR3 protein once. The sample consists of about 760,000 distinct CDR3 sequences, around a quarter of them appearing once. This sample was shared with a second study, whose subject was T cells of mothers and their children.

The material sequenced was blood. These receptors were taken from a boy younger than 18 in good health.

V is TRBV9 and J is TRBJ2-5; 10 positions match TRBD2. The J call may be mistaken, given a closer DNA end match to TRBJ2-1. Germline V gene sequence: CDR1 SGDLS, CDR2 YYNGEE. CDR3 size: 17 residues. CDR3 sequence reads: CASSAPPSGSLYNEQFF. Here the CDR3 DNA reads TGTGCCAGCAGCGCCCCACCTAGCGGGAGCCTCTACAATGAGCAGTTCTTC.

This clonotype has only a few counts. The chain couples TRBV4-1 to TRBJ2-1, with D possibly being TRBD1 (5 bases). This CDR3 is built from 16 residues. Trimming cost V 1 base and J 1 base, with 11 bases left between them. CDR1 is MGHRA and CDR2 is YSYEKL in the germline V gene. The CDR3 DNA follows: TGCGCCAGCAGCCAAGTGGACATCCTTTCCTACAATGAGCAGTTCTTC. Translating it yields CASSQVDILSYNEQFF.

This clonotype was seen only a few times. The chain combines TRBV6-5 with TRBJ2-5; tentatively, D is TRBD1 (6 bases). V dropped 8 bases and J dropped 5 bases, with 18 bases sitting between them. CDR1 is MNHEY and CDR2 is SVGAGI in the germline V gene. This CDR3 spans 14 amino acids. The CDR3 protein is CASADSFGWETQYF. The CDR3 DNA is TGTGCCAGCGCGGACAGTTTCGGGTGGGAGACCCAGTACTTC.

This clonotype was counted once. The CDR3 region has the DNA TGTGCCAGCAGCTTAGGACAGGGGGAAACCTACGAGCAGTACTTC. It is translated as CASSLGQGETYEQYF. The chain couples TRBV7-9 to TRBJ2-7, with TRBD1 identical over 9 bases. Trimming at V came to 1 base and at J to 2 bases, leaving 3 bases not matched to a gene. Germline V gene sequence: CDR1 SEHNR, CDR2 FQNEAQ (reference sequence). This CDR3 region has 15 residues.

This clonotype was counted between two and nine times. The chain recombines TRBV7-2 with TRBJ1-4; D call uncertain. V was trimmed by 5 bases and J by 4 bases, leaving 11 bases between them. From germline, CDR1 is SGHTA and CDR2 FQGNSA. The CDR3 runs to 14 residues. The CDR3 sequence: CASSTSSDNEKLFF. CDR3 sequence (DNA): TGTGCCAGCAGCACCAGCTCGGATAATGAAAAACTGTTTTTT. Combining the CDR3 with reference TRBV7-2 and TRBJ1-4 gives the whole variable domain GAGVSQSPSNKVTEKGKDVELRCDPISGHTALYWYRQSLGQGLEFLIYFQGNSAPDKSGLPSDRFSAERTGGSVSTLTIQRTQQEDSAVYLCASSTSSDNEKLFFGSGTQLSVL.

This clonotype was found a few times. The chain combines TRBV4-3 with TRBJ1-1; D call uncertain. The CDR3 is 14 amino acids. Germline-derived CDR1 and CDR2 are LGHNA and YSLEER. V was pared by 0 bases and J by 5 bases, with 10 bases between. The CDR3 loop reads CASSQDLGWTEAFF. CDR3 coding DNA: TGCGCCAGCAGCCAAGATTTGGGTTGGACTGAAGCTTTCTTT.

The V and J genes are TRBV14 and TRBJ2-3; 7 positions agree with TRBD1. J lost 0 bases, V lost 4 bases, and 4 bases had no gene match. Germline CDR1 reads SGHDN; CDR2 reads FVKESK. The CDR3 loop spans 15 amino acids. The DNA of the CDR3 is TGTGCCAGCAGCCCCACAGGGGCTAGCACAGATACGCAGTATTTT. It encodes CASSPTGASTDTQYF. Supplemented by reference TRBV14 and TRBJ2-3, the full variable domain reads EAGVTQFPSHSVIEKGQTVTLRCDPISGHDNLYWYRRVMGKEIKFLLHFVKESKQDESGMPNNRFLAERTGGTYSTLKVQPAELEDSGVYFCASSPTGASTDTQYFGPGTRLTVL.

The CDR3 DNA reads TGCAGTGCTAGAGATTTGGATAATTGGCAGGGGGCTCCTCAGAACACTGAAGCTTTCTTT. Translated, it gives CSARDLDNWQGAPQNTEAFF. The rearrangement uses TRBV20-1 and TRBJ1-1; TRBD1 matches 8 bases. V trimming: 0 bases; J trimming: 1 base; junction bases outside the gene matches: 19. Germline loops: CDR1 DFQATT, CDR2 SNEGSKA (reference sequence). There are 20 residues in the CDR3.